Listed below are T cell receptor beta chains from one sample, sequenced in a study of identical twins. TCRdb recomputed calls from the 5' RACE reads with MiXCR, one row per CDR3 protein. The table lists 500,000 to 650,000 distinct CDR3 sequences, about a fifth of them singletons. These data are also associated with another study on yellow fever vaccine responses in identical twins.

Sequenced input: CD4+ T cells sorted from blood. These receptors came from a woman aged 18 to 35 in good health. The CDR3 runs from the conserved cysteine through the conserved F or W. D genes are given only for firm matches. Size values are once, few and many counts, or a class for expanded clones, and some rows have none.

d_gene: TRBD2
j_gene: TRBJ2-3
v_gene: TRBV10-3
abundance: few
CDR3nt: TGTGCCATCAGTGAGTCGACTAGCGGGGGGACTCGGGATACGCAGTATTTT
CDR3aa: CAISESTSGGTRDTQYF

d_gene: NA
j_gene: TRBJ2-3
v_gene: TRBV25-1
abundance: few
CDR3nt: TGTGCCAGCAGTTTTCATGGGGGGACAGATACGCAGTATTTT
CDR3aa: CASSFHGGTDTQYF

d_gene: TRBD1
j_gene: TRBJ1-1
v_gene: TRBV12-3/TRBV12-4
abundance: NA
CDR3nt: TGTGCCAGCAGTCCCGACAGGGGGCAAAACACTGAAGCTTTCTTT
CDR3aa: CASSPDRGQNTEAFF

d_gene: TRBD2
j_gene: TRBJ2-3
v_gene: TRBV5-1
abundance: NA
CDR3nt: TGCGCCAGCCGCCTCCTGGAAGCGGGGTACACAGATACGCAGTATTTT
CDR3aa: CASRLLEAGYTDTQYF

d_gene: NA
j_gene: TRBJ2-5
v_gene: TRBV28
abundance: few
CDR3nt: TGTGCCAGCAGTTTATCTAACGACAGCGGTGGGACCCAGTACTTC
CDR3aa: CASSLSNDSGGTQYF

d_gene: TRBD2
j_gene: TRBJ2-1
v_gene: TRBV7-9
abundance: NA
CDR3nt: TGTGCCAGCAGCCCACGCACGAGCGGGGATGAGCAGTTCTTC
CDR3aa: CASSPRTSGDEQFF

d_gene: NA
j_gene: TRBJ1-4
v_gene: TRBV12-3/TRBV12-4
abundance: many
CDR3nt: TGTGCCAGCAGTCTTGGGGGACGGAATGAAAAACTGTTTTTT
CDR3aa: CASSLGGRNEKLFF

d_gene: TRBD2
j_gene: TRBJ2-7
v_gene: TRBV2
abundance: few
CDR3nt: TGTGCCAGCAGTGAATATAGGCGGGAGGGCCTTTTC
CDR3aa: CASSEYRREGLF

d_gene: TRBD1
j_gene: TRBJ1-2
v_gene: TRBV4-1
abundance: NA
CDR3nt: TGCGCCAGCAGCAACGGACAGGGTGATGGCTACACCTTC
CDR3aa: CASSNGQGDGYTF

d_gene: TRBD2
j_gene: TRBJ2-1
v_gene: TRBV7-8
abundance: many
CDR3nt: TGTGCCAGCAGCTTGGGGACTAGCGGGGGGGCCCATGAGCAGTTCTTC
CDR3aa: CASSLGTSGGAHEQFF

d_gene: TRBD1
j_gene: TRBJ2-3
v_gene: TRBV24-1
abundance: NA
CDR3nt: TGTGCCACCAGTGCAACACCGGGACAGAGCACAGATACGCAGTATTTT
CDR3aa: CATSATPGQSTDTQYF

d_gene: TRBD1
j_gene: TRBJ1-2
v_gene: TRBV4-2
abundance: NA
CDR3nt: TGTGCCAGCAGCCGACCAGGGACAGGGAGCTATGGCTACACCTTC
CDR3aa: CASSRPGTGSYGYTF

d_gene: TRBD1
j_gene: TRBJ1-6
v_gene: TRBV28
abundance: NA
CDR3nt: TGTGCCAGCAGTTTCGACAGGGAGAATTCACCCCTCCACTTT
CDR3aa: CASSFDRENSPLHF

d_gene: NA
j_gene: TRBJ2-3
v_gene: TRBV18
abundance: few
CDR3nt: TGTGCCAGCTCAGAGTCTGATACGCAGTATTTT
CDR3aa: CASSESDTQYF

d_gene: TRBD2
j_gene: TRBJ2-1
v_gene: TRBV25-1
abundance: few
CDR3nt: TGTGCCAGCAGTGAATACGAGTCTAGCGGGAGTAATGAGCAGTTCTTC
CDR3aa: CASSEYESSGSNEQFF

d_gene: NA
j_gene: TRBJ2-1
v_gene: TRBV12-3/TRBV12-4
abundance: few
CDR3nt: TGTGCCAGCAGTTTAAACACCCGGTGGTACAATGAGCAGTTCTTC
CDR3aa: CASSLNTRWYNEQFF

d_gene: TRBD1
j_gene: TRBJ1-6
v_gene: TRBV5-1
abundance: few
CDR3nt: TGCGCCAGCACCCCACGACAGGGGCCAAATTCACCCCTCCACTTT
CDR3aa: CASTPRQGPNSPLHF

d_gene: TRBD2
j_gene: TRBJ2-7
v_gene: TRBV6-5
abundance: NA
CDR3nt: TGTGCCAGCAGTTATGGTCGGGTTTCTAGCGGGAAGGCCTACGAGCAGTACTTC
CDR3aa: CASSYGRVSSGKAYEQYF

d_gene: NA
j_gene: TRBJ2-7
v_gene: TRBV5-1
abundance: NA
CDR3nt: TGCGCCAGCAGCTTGGGGTTCGAGGTCTCCTACGAGCAGTACTTC
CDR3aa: CASSLGFEVSYEQYF

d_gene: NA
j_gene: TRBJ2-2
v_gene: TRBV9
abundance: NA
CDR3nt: TGTGCCAGCAGTGCCGGAAGACAGTCCACCGGGGAGCTGTTTTTT
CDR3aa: CASSAGRQSTGELFF

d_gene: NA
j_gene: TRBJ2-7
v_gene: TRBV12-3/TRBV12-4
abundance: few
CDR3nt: TGTGCCAGCACCGCAGGGTCGGGGCGAGGGTACGAGCAGTACTTC
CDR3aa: CASTAGSGRGYEQYF

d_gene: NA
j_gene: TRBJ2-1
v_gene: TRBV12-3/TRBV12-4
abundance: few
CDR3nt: TGTGCCAGCAGTTTTCGGGTTACTATCAATGAGCAGTTCTTC
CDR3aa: CASSFRVTINEQFF

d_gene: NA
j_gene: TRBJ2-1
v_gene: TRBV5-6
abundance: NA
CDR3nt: TGTGCCAGCAGCGATGGTGGGGGGTTTTACAATGAGCAGTTCTTC
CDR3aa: CASSDGGGFYNEQFF

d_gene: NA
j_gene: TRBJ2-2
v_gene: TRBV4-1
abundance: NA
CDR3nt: TGCGCCAGCAGCCAAGCGATATCTTCCGGGGAGCTGTTTTTT
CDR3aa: CASSQAISSGELFF

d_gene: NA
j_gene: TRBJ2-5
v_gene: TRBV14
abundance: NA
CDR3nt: TGTGCCAGCAGCCAACCCTCAGTCGGGGATTTGTGGACCCAGTACTTC
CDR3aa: CASSQPSVGDLWTQYF

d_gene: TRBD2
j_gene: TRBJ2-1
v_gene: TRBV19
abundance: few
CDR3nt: TGTGCCAGTAAAGGGGTGGGGACTAACTCCTACAATGAGCAGTTCTTC
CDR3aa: CASKGVGTNSYNEQFF